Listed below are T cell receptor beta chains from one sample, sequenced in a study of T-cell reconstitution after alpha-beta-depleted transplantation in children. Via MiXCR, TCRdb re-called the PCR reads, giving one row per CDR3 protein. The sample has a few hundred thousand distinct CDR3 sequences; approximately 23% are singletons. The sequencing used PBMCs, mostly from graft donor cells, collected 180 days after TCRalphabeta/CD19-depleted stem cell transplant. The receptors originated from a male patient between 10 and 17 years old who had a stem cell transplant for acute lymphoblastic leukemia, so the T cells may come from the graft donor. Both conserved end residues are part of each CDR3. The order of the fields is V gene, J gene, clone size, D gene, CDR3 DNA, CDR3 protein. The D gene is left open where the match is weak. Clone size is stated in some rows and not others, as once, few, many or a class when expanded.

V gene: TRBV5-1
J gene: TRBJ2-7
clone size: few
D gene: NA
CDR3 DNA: TGCGCCAGCAGCTTGGCCGAGAGTCTCAGCTCCTACGAGCAGTACTTC
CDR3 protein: CASSLAESLSSYEQYF

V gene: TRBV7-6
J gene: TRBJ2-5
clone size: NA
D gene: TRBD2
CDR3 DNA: TGTGCCAGCAGCTTAGACTGGGGGGGTGGTGAGACCCAGTACTTC
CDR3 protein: CASSLDWGGGETQYF

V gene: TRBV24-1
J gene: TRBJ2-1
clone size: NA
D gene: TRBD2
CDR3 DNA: TGTGCCACCAGTGACCGGACTAGCCGGGGGGGCAATGAGCAGTTCTTC
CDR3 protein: CATSDRTSRGGNEQFF

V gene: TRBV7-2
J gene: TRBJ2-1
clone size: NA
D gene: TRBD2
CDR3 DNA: TGTGCCAGCAGCTTAGCGTTTCGGGGGACTAGCGGGGTAAATGAGCAGTTCTTC
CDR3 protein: CASSLAFRGTSGVNEQFF

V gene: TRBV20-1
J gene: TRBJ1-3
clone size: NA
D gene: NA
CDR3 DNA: TGCAGTGCTAGTTACCCAAACACCATATATTTT
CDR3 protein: CSASYPNTIYF

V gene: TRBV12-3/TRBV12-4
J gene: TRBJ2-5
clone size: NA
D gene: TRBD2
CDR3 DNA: TGTGCCGGCAGTTTCAATCTGGGTAGCGGGGGGGAGACCCAGTACTTC
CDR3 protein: CAGSFNLGSGGETQYF

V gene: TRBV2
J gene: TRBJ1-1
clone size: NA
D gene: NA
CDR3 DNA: TGTGCCAGCAGTGAAGCCTGGGCGGGGAGCGCTGAAGCTTTCTTT
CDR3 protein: CASSEAWAGSAEAFF

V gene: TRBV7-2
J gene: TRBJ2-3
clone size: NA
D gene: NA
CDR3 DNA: TGTGCCAGCAGCACGATGAAGAGCACAGATACGCAGTATTTT
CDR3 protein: CASSTMKSTDTQYF

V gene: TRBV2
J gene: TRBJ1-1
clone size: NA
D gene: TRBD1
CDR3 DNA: TGTGCCAGCAGTGCATGGACAGGGCCGAACACTGAAGCTTTCTTT
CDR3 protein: CASSAWTGPNTEAFF

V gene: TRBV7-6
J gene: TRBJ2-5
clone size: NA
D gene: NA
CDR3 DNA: TGTGCCAGCAGCTTTGGGGGGATACAAGAGACCCAGTACTTC
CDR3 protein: CASSFGGIQETQYF

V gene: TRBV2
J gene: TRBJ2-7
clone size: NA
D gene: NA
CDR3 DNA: TGTGCCAGCAATCCTAGCGTGCCCTACGAGCAGTACTTC
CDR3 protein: CASNPSVPYEQYF

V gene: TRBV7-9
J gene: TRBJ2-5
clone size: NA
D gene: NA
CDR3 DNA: TGTGCCAGCAGCCCCCTAGGAGGGGGGGAGGCCCAGTACTTC
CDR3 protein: CASSPLGGGEAQYF

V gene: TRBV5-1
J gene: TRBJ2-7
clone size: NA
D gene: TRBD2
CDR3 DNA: TGCGCCAGCAGCTTGCTCGCGGGAGATACCTACGAGCAGTACTTC
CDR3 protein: CASSLLAGDTYEQYF

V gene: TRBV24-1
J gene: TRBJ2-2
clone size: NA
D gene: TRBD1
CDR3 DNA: TGTGCCACCACAGGGACAGGGCGGACCGGGGAGCTGTTTTTT
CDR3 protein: CATTGTGRTGELFF

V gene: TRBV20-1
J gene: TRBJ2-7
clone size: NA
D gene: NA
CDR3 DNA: TGCAGTGCGAACCGGGCCTACGAGCAGTACTTC
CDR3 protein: CSANRAYEQYF

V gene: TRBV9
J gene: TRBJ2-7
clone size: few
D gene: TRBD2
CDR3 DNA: TGTGCCAGCAGCGTAGGCGATAGCGGGAGGGTTGACGAGCAGTACTTC
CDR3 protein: CASSVGDSGRVDEQYF

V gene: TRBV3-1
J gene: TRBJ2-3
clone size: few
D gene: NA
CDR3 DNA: TGTGCCAGCAGTTTAGCGGAGAGCACAGATACGCAGTATTTT
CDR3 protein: CASSLAESTDTQYF

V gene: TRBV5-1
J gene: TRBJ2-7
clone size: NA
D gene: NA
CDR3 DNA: TGCGCCAGCAGCTTAGTCAGCCAAAACTACGAGCAGTACTTC
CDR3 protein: CASSLVSQNYEQYF

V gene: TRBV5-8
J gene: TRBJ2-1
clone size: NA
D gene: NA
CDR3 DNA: TGTGCCAGGGCAGTGGACTACAATGAGCAGTTCTTC
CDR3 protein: CARAVDYNEQFF

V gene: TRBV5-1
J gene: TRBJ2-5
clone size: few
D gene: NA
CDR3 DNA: TGCGCCAGCAGGGGGACGGCGTTCAAGGGGCAAGAGACCCAGTACTTC
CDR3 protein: CASRGTAFKGQETQYF

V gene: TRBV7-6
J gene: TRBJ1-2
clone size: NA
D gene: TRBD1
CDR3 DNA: TGTGCCAGCAGCATAGGACAGGGGGCGGATGGCTACACCTTC
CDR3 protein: CASSIGQGADGYTF

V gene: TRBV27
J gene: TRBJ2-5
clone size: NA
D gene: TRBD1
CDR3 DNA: TGTGCCAGCAGTTTAGGAGGGACAGGGGGCGTCCCAGAGACCCAGTACTTC
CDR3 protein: CASSLGGTGGVPETQYF

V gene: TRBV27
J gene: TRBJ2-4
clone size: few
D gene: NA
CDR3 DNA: TGTGCCAGCAAACCCGGGTTAGCCAAAAACATTCAGTACTTC
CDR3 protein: CASKPGLAKNIQYF

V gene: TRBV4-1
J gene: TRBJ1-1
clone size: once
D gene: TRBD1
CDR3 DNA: TGCGCCAGCAGCCAAGCAGGACAGGGGGCAAGGAACACTGAAGCTTTCTTT
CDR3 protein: CASSQAGQGARNTEAFF

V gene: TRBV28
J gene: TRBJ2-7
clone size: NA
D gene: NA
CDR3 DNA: TGTGCCAGCAGCTCGGGCCCCTACGAGCAGTACTTC
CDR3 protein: CASSSGPYEQYF

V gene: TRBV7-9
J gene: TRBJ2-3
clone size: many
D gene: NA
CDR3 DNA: TGTGCCAGCAGCTTACCTAGTTTGGCAGATACGCAGTATTTT
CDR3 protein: CASSLPSLADTQYF

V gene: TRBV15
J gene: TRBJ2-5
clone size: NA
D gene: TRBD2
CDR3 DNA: TGTGCCACCAGCAGAGAAAGCGGGACAGAGACCCAGTACTTC
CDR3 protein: CATSRESGTETQYF

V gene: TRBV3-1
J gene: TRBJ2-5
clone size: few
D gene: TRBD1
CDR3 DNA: TGTGCCAGCAGCCAAGATCCCAGGGGGGAGACCCAGTACTTC
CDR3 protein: CASSQDPRGETQYF

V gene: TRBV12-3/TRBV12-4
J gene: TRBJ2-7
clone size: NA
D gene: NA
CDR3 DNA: TGTGCCAGCAGTTGGGACTTCTCGGGGAGGGAGCAGTACTTC
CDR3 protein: CASSWDFSGREQYF

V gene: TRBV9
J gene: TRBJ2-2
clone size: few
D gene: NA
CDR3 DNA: TGTGCCAGCCGCTTCGGCGGAACCGGGGAGCTGTTTTTT
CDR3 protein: CASRFGGTGELFF

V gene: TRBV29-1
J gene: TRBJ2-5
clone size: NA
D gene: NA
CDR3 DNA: TGCAGCGGTGGGTTCGCTCCCCAAGAGACCCAGTACTTC
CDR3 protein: CSGGFAPQETQYF

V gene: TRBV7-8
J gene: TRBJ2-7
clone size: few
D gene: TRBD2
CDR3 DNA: TGTGCCAGCAGCTTTCGTGGGAGGGCCGACGAGCAGTACTTC
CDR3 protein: CASSFRGRADEQYF

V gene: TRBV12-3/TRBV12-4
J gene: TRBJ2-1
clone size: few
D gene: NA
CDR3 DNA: TGTGCCAGCAGTTCCCACTGGGGCTCCTACAATGAGCAGTTCTTC
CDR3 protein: CASSSHWGSYNEQFF

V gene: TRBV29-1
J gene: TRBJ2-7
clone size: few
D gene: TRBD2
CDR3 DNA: TGCAGCGTTGGGACTAGCGCCTCCTACGAGCAGTACTTC
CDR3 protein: CSVGTSASYEQYF

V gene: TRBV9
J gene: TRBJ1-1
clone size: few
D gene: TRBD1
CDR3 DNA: TGTGCCAGCAGCCCGGGACAGCACCACACTGAAGCTTTCTTT
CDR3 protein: CASSPGQHHTEAFF

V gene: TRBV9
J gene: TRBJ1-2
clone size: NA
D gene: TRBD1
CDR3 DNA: TGTGCCAGCAGCGCACAGGGGGCGGATGGCTACACCTTC
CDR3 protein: CASSAQGADGYTF

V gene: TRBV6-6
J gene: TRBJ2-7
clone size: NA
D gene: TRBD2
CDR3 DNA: TGTGCCCGCGGGAGGGCCATGTACGAGCAGTACTTC
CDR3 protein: CARGRAMYEQYF

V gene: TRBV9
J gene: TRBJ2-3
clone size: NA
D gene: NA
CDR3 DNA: TGTGCCAGCAGCGACAATCGGGACTCTAGCACAGATACGCAGTATTTT
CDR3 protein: CASSDNRDSSTDTQYF

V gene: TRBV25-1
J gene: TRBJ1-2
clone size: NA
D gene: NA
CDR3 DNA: TGTGCCAGCAGTGAATACAGGGGAGCCAAGGTCTATGGCTACACCTTC
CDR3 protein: CASSEYRGAKVYGYTF

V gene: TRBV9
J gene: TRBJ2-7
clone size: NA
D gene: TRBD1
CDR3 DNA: TGTGCCAGCAGCGTAGGGGACAGGACCTACGAGCAGTACTTC
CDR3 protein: CASSVGDRTYEQYF

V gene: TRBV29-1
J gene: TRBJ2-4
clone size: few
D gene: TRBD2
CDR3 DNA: TGCAGCGTTGTGGGACTAGCAGCTTTTCAGTACTTC
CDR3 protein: CSVVGLAAFQYF

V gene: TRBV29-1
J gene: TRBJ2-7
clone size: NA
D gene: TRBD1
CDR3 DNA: TGCAACGCTCTGACAGGGAGATACGAGCAGTACTTC
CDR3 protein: CNALTGRYEQYF

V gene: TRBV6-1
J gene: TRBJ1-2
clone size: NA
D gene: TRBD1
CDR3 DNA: TGTGCCAGCAGGCCCCGGGACAGGGATAACTATGGCTACACCTTC
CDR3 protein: CASRPRDRDNYGYTF

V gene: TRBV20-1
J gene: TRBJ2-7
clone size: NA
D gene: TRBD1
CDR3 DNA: TGCAGTGCTAGACACACAGGGGTCACCTACGAGCAGTACTTC
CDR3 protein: CSARHTGVTYEQYF

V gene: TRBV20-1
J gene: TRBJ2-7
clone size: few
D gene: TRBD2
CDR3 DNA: TGCAGTGCTAAAGGGACTAGACTTTATAGTGAGCAGTACTTC
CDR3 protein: CSAKGTRLYSEQYF

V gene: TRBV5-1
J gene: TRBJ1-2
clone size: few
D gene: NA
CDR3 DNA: TGCGCCAGCAGCGGGGAGGCGAACTATGGCTACACCTTC
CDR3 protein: CASSGEANYGYTF

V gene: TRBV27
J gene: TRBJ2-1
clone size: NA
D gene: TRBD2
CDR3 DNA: TGTGCCAGCAGCTATATGACTAGCGGGAGAGGTGAGCAGTTCTTC
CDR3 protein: CASSYMTSGRGEQFF

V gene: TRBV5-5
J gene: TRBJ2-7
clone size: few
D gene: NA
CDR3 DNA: TGTGCCAGCAGCTTAAGTGACCACGAGCAGTACTTC
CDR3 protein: CASSLSDHEQYF

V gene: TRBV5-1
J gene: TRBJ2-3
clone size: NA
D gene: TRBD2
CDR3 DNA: TGCGCCAGCAGCTTGGAGCTAGCGGGACACACAGATACGCAGTATTTT
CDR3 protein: CASSLELAGHTDTQYF

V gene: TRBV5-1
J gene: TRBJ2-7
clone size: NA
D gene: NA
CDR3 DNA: TGCGCCAGCAGCTTGGTACGCAGGGAGTTTCCCTACGAGCAGTACTTC
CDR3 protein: CASSLVRREFPYEQYF

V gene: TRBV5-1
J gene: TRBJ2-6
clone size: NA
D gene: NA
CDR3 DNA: TGCGCCAGCAGCTTGGAAGTGAGGGTTTCTGGGGCCAACGTCCTGACTTTC
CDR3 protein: CASSLEVRVSGANVLTF

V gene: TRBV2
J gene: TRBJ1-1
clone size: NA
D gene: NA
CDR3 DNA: TGTGCCAGCAGTGATGGCACTGAAGCTTTCTTT
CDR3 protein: CASSDGTEAFF

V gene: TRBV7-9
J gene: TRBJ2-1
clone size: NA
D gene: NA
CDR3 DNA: TGTGCCAGCAGCTTAAGGGTATCTGAGCAGTTCTTC
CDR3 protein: CASSLRVSEQFF

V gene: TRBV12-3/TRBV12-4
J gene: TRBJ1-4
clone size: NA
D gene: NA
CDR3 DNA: TGTGCCAGCAGTCGACTTAAGGGCCAACTGTTTTTT
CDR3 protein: CASSRLKGQLFF

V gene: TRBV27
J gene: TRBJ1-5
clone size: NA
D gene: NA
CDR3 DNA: TGTGCCAGCAGTTTATATTATGGGCCTCGGCACAATCAGCCCCAGCATTTT
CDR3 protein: CASSLYYGPRHNQPQHF

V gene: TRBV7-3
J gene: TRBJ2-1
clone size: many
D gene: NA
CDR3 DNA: TGTGCCAGCAGCTTATCCAGGGTTAACAATGAGCAGTTCTTC
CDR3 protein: CASSLSRVNNEQFF

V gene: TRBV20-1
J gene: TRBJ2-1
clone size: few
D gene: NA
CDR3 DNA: TGCAGTGCTAGAGATTGGGCTAGCCTCTCCTACAATGAGCAGTTCTTC
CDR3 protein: CSARDWASLSYNEQFF

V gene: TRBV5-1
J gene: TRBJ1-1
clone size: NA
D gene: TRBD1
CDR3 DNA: TGCGCCAGCAGTACAGGACAGGGGGCGCGGGGCCAGAAAGCTTTCTTT
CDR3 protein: CASSTGQGARGQKAFF